This entry describes one TCR beta chain. Sequencing was performed with immunoSEQ multiplex PCR; in TCRdb, only in-frame clones are kept and a portion is missing. The table records about 120,000 clones, 90% of them present only once. The data originate from a study of blood T cell repertoires in COVID-19. On the study more broadly: PBMCs, B-cell-depleted T cells, or T cells were the source of the cDNA or gDNA that made up the material.

CDR3 length equals 15 residues. Trimming removed 2 bases at V and 4 bases at J, with 15 bases between. CDR1 and CDR2 from the germline V gene are SGDLS and YYNGEE. Sequenced material: peripheral blood. The rearrangement joins TRBV9 to TRBJ1-2; tentatively, D is TRBD1 (5 bases). This TCR was recovered from a human donor with active COVID-19. The donor label of this sample is uncertain. CDR3 coding DNA: TGTGCCAGCAGCGTGGAGGCGATGGGGGGCTATGGCTACACCTTC. This translates into CASSVEAMGGYGYTF.